The rows below give T cell receptor beta chains drawn from one sample of a study of vaccination effects on CD4 cells after COVID-19. No antigens are known for them. Assay: immunoSEQ multiplex PCR; the TCRdb copy retains only in-frame clones and omits some. Altogether around 41,000 clones are present, about four fifths being singletons, with the ten largest covering less than 3.5%. Here the sequenced sample was CD4+ T cells from PBMCs cultured without peptide, taken before COVID-19 vaccination. The origin of the receptors is a human donor who received a COVID-19 vaccine. Both conserved end residues are trimmed from each CDR3. D genes are given only for firm matches. A clone size is listed for some rows: how often the clone was seen (once, few, many), or a class if it is expanded.

j_gene	abundance	v_gene	d_gene	CDR3aa
TRBJ2-2	-	TRBV7-3	-	ASSLRGPTTGELF
TRBJ2-2	-	TRBV5-5	-	ASSLPATANTGELF
TRBJ2-5	-	TRBV14	-	ASSARVQETQY
TRBJ2-2	-	TRBV5-4	-	ASSQWTRGNTGELF
TRBJ1-2	-	TRBV5-4	-	ASSHTSSANYGYT
TRBJ2-4	-	TRBV27	-	ASSPLASRAKNIQY
TRBJ2-5	-	TRBV19	-	ASSHGLGGETQY
TRBJ1-2	once	TRBV7-8	-	ASSYGARYGYT
TRBJ2-5	once	TRBV7-9	TRBD1	ASSFTGAGETQY
TRBJ1-2	-	TRBV7-2	TRBD1	ASSSQGALEGYT
TRBJ2-3	-	TRBV29-1	TRBD1	SVDGTETDTQY
TRBJ2-4	-	TRBV5-6	TRBD2	ASSLVASGPKNIQY
TRBJ2-3	-	TRBV28	TRBD1	ASNHGGTGRADTQY
TRBJ1-1	-	TRBV18	TRBD1	ASYADRGQGEAF
TRBJ2-2	-	TRBV2	-	ASNPFQNTGELF
TRBJ1-4	-	TRBV5-1	TRBD1	ASSLSGTGNEKLF
TRBJ2-3	-	TRBV6-4	TRBD2	ASSDRWTSGGPDSTDTQY
TRBJ1-5	-	TRBV6-5	-	ASSLLFGGEKPQH
TRBJ2-1	few	TRBV7-9	-	ASSLGRYPYNEQF
TRBJ1-2	-	TRBV6-5	-	ATMTGPDYGYT
TRBJ2-5	-	TRBV24-1	-	ATGREETQY
TRBJ2-3	-	TRBV5-4	TRBD2	ASSLNGGASDTQY
TRBJ2-5	-	TRBV6-1	-	ASSEERMRGETQY
TRBJ1-5	-	TRBV11-3	-	ASSLRVECNQPQH
TRBJ1-2	few	TRBV6-5	-	ASSYSRRVHGYT
TRBJ2-3	-	TRBV29-1	-	SVEPRDISTDTQY
TRBJ1-6	-	TRBV7-2	-	ASSLAGPNSPLH
TRBJ1-4	-	TRBV7-2	TRBD1	ASSFRGGQGDEKLF
TRBJ1-1	-	TRBV18	-	ASSPVVQNTEAF
TRBJ1-4	-	TRBV27	-	ASSLSNYQREKLF
TRBJ2-5	-	TRBV19	TRBD1	ASGTGGSGETQY
TRBJ2-5	-	TRBV29-1	-	SADGGTGETQY
TRBJ2-5	-	TRBV18	-	ASSPPVEETQY
TRBJ2-3	-	TRBV11-2	-	ASSLAGGGATDTQY
TRBJ1-3	few	TRBV5-4	-	ASSFRSGNTIY
TRBJ2-2	-	TRBV12-3/TRBV12-4	-	ASSENTGELF
TRBJ2-1	-	TRBV9	-	ASSVKGEVNGEQF
TRBJ2-3	-	TRBV5-6	TRBD2	ASSPSGGAWFTDTQY
TRBJ1-5	-	TRBV18	-	ASSEQGSKPQH
TRBJ1-3	-	TRBV29-1	TRBD1	SVSDRVGNTIY